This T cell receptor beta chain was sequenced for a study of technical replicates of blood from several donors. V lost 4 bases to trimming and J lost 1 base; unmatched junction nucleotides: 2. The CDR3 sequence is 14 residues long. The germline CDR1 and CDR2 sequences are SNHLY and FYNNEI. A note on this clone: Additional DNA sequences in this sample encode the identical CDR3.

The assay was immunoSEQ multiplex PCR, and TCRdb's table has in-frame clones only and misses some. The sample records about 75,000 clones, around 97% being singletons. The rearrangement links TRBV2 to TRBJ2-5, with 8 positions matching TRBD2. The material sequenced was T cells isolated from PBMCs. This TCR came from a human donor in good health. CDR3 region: CASSVGGAQETQYF. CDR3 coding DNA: TGTGCCAGCAGTGTCGGGGGGGCCCAAGAGACCCAGTACTTC.